Below, one TCR beta chain is given with its context. Antigen unknown. The PCR made use of 60 Vbeta and 13 Jbeta primers. Method: immunoSEQ multiplex PCR; TCRdb's copy keeps in-frame clones and lacks some. Here the sample spans over 150,000 clones, 70% to 80% being singletons. The length of the CDR3 is 14 residues. V lost 2 bases, J lost 4 bases, and 2 bases stayed unmatched. Germline loops: CDR1 ENHRY, CDR2 SYGVKD. This entry belongs to a study of cytomegalovirus exposure and HLA in healthy donors. When sampled, the donors appeared nominally healthy, though they likely had unrecorded immune exposures. Overall study results and limits: CMV serostatus was the only immune exposure information that was available. In vitro assays verified that three CMV-associated chains recognized CMV antigens specifically. Over 150 TCR beta chains were listed as cytomegalovirus-associated.

This receptor was identified in a man between 35 and 55 years old in good health and CMV-seronegative. This chain links TRBV10-3 with TRBJ2-7; 10 nucleotides agree with TRBD2. The sequencing sample was made of PBMCs. The CDR3 loop reads CAISELAGAYEQYF. As DNA, the CDR3 is TGTGCCATCAGTGAGCTAGCGGGGGCTTACGAGCAGTACTTC.